This is a list of T cell receptor beta chains from one sample in a study of PD-1 blockade in classical Hodgkin lymphoma. Here immunoSEQ multiplex PCR was the method, and the copy in TCRdb shows in-frame clones only, minus some. The sample has approximately 9,000 clones, approximately 91% seen once. Sequences were obtained from CD8+ T cells from blood. These receptors were collected from a human donor with classical Hodgkin lymphoma. Both conserved end residues are part of each CDR3. Each record gives: J gene, V gene, CDR3 protein.

J gene: TRBJ2-7
V gene: TRBV6-6
CDR3 protein: CASSPTGGYEQYF

J gene: TRBJ2-7
V gene: TRBV7-2
CDR3 protein: CASSSLTGVFYEQYF

J gene: TRBJ2-5
V gene: TRBV14
CDR3 protein: CASSAGTGFWETQYF

J gene: TRBJ2-7
V gene: TRBV5-6
CDR3 protein: CASSLGDYEQYF

J gene: TRBJ2-1
V gene: TRBV29-1
CDR3 protein: CSAHYYNEQFF

J gene: TRBJ1-1
V gene: TRBV5-1
CDR3 protein: CASSLQGQAFF

J gene: TRBJ2-2
V gene: TRBV2
CDR3 protein: CAMKEDTGELFF

J gene: TRBJ2-7
V gene: TRBV11-2
CDR3 protein: CASSPFRTSGYEQYF

J gene: TRBJ2-7
V gene: TRBV7-2
CDR3 protein: CASSPNWQSEQYF

J gene: TRBJ1-5
V gene: TRBV6-5
CDR3 protein: CASSYKWGDQPQHF

J gene: TRBJ1-6
V gene: TRBV2
CDR3 protein: CASSPDYNSPLHF

J gene: TRBJ2-3
V gene: TRBV5-1
CDR3 protein: CASSLGTIGDTQYF

J gene: TRBJ2-7
V gene: TRBV15
CDR3 protein: CATSRGLAGVSNEQYF

J gene: TRBJ2-1
V gene: TRBV5-1
CDR3 protein: CASSPMGGDFHNEQFF